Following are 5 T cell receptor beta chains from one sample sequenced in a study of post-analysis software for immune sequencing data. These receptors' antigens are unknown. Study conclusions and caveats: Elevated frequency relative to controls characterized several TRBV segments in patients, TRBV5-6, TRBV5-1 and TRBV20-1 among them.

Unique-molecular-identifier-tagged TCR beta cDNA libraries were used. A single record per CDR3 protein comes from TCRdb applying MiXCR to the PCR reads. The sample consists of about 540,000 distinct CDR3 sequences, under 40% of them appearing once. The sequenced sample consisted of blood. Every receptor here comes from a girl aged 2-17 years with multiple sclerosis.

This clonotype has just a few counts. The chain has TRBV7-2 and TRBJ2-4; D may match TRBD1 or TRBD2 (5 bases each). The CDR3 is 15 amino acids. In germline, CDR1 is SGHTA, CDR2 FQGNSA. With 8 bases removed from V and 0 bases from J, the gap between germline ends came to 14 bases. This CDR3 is CASDPLGVAKNIQYF. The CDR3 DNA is TGTGCCAGCGATCCGCTGGGGGTAGCCAAAAACATTCAGTACTTC.

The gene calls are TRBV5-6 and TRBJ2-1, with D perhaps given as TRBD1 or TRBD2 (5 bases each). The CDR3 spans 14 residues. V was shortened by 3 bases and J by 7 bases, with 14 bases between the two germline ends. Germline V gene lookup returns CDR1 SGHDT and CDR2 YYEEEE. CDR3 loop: CASSSTGTLNEQFF. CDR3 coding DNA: TGTGCCAGCAGCTCAACCGGGACCCTGAATGAGCAGTTCTTC.

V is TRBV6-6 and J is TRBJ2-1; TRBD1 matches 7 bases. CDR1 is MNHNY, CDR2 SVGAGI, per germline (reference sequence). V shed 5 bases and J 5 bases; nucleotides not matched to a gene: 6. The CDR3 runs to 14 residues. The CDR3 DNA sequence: TGTGCCAGCAGTAACGACAGGGTGCACAATGAGCAGTTCTTC. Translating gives CASSNDRVHNEQFF.

The CDR3 region is CSAREGSGGIQYF. The CDR3 DNA reads as TGCAGTGCTAGAGAAGGCTCAGGAGGCATTCAGTACTTC. The chain links TRBV20-1 to TRBJ2-4, with D perhaps matching TRBD2 (5 bases). Germline V gene data show CDR1 as DFQATT and CDR2 as SNEGSKA (reference sequence). V lost 0 bases and J lost 9, with 12 bases in between. This CDR3 is 13 amino acids long.

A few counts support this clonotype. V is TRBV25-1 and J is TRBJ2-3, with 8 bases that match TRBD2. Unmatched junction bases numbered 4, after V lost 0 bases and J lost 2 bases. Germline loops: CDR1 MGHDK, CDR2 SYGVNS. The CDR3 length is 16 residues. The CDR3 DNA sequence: TGTGCCAGCAGTGAATATGGCGGGGGGTTCACAGATACGCAGTATTTT. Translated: CASSEYGGGFTDTQYF.